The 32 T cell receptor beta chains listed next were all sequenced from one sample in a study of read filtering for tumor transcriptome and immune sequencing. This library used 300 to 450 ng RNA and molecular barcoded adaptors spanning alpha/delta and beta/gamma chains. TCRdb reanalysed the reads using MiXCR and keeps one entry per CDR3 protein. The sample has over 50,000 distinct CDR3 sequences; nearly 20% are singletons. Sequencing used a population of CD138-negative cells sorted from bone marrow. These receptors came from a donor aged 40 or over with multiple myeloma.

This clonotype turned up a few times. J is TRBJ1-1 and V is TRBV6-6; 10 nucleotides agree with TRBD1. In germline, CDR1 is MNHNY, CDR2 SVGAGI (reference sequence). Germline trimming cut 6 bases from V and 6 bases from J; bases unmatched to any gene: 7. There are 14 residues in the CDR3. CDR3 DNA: TGTGCCAGCAGAGCGGGACAGGGGAGACCTGAAGCTTTCTTT. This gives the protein CASRAGQGRPEAFF.

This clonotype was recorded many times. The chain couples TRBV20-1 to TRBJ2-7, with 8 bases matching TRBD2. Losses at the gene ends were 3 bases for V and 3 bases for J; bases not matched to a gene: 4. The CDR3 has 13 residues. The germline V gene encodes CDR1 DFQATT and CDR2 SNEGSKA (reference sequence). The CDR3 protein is CSASSGTSYEQYF. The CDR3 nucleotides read TGCAGTGCTAGCTCCGGGACTAGCTACGAGCAGTACTTC.

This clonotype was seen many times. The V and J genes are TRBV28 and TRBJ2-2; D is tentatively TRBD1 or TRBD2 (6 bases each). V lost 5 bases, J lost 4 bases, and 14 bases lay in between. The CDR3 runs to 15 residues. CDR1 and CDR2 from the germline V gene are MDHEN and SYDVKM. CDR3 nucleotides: TGTGCCAGCAGTCTGAGGGGGGCTGGCACCGGGGAGCTGTTTTTT. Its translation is CASSLRGAGTGELFF.

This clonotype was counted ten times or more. The chain's CDR3 is CASSQGLAVYNEQFF. The DNA of the CDR3 is TGCGCCAGCAGCCAGGGACTAGCGGTTTACAATGAGCAGTTCTTC. The gene calls are TRBV5-1 and TRBJ2-1; 11 bases are shared with TRBD2. J was trimmed by 4 bases and V by 4 bases; bases with no gene match: 4. There are 15 residues in the CDR3. The germline V gene has CDR1 SGHRS and CDR2 YFSETQ.

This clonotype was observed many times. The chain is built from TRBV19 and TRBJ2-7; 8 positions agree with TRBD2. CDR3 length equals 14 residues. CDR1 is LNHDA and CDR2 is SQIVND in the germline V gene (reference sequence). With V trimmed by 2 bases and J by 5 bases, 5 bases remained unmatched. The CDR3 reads CASSILAGLHEQYF. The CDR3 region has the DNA TGTGCCAGTAGTATATTAGCGGGGCTGCACGAGCAGTACTTC.

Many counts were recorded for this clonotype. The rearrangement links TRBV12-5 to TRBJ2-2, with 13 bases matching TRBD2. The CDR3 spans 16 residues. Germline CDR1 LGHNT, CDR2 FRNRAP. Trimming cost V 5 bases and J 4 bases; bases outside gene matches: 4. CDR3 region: CASGTGLAGSTGELFF. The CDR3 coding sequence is TGTGCTAGTGGTACGGGACTAGCGGGAAGCACCGGGGAGCTGTTTTTT.

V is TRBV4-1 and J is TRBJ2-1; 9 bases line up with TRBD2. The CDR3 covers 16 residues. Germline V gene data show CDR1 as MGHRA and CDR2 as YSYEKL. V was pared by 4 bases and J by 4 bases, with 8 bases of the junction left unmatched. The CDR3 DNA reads TGCGCCAGCAGCCGACGATCAAGCGGGGGGTACAATGAGCAGTTCTTC. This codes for CASSRRSSGGYNEQFF.

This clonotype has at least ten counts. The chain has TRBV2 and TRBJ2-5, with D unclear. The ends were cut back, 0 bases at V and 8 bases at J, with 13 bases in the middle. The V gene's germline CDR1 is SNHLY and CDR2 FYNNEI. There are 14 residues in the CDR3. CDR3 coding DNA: TGTGCCAGCAGTGAAGCGCAAAGATCCGCAACCCAGTACTTC. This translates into CASSEAQRSATQYF. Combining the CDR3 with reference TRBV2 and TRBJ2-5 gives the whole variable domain EPEVTQTPSHQVTQMGQEVILRCVPISNHLYFYWYRQILGQKVEFLVSFYNNEISEKSEIFDDQFSVERPDGSNFTLKIRSTKLEDSAMYFCASSEAQRSATQYFGPGTRLLVL.

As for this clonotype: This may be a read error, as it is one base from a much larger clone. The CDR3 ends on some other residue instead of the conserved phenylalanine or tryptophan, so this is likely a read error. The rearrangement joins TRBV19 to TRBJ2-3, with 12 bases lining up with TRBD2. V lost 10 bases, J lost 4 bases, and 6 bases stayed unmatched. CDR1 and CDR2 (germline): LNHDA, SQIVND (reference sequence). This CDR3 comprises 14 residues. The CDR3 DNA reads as TGTGCCACCGCTAGCGGGAGGGCCGCAGATACGCAGTATTTG. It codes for CATASGRAADTQYL.

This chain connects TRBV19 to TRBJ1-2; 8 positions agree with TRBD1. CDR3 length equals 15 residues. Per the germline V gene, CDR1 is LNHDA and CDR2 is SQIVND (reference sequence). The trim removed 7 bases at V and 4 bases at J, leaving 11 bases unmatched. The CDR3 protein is CASMARAGGSYGYTF. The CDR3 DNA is TGTGCCAGTATGGCGCGGGCAGGGGGCAGCTATGGCTACACCTTC.

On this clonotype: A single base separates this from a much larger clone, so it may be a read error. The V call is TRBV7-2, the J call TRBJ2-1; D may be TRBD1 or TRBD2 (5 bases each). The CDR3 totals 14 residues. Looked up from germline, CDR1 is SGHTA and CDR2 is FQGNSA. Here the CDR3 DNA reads TGTGCCAGCGGCTTAAAAGTGGGGGTGGGTGAGCAGTTCTTC. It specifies CASGLKVGVGEQFF. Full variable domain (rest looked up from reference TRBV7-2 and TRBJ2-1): GAGVSQSPSNKVTEKGKDVELRCDPISGHTALYWYRQSLGQGLEFLIYFQGNSAPDKSGLPSDRFSAERTGGSVSTLTIQRTQQEDSAVYLCASGLKVGVGEQFFGPGTRLTVL.

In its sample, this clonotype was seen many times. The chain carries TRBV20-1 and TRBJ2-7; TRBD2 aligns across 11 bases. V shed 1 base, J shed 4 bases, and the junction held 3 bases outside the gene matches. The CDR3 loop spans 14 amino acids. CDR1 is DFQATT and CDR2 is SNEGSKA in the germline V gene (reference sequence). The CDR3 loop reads CSARASGGQYEQYF. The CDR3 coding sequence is TGCAGTGCTAGAGCTAGCGGGGGGCAGTACGAGCAGTACTTC.

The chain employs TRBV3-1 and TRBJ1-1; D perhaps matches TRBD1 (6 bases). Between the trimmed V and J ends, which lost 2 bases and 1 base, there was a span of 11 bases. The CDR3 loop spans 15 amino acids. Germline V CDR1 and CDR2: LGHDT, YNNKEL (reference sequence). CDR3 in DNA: TGTGCCAGCAGCCAAATCCAGGGGAGGAACACTGAAGCTTTCTTT. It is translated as CASSQIQGRNTEAFF. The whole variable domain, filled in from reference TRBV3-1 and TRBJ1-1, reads DTAVSQTPKYLVTQMGNDKSIKCEQNLGHDTMYWYKQDSKKFLKIMFSYNNKELIINETVPNRFSPKSPDKAHLNLHINSLELGDSAVYFCASSQIQGRNTEAFFGQGTRLTVV.

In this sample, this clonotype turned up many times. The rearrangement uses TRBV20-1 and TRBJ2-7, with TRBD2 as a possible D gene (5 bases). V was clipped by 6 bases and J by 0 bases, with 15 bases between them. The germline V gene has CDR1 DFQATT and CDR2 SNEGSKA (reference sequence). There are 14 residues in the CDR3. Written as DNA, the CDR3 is TGCAGTGCATCGCTCCACGGAGGCTCCTACGAGCAGTACTTC. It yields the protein CSASLHGGSYEQYF.

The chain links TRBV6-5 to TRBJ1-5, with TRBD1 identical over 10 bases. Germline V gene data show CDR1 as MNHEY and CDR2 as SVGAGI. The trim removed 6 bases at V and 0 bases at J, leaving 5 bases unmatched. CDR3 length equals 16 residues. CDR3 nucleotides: TGTGCCAGCAGGGCCGGGACAGGGGATAGCAATCAGCCCCAGCATTTT. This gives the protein CASRAGTGDSNQPQHF.

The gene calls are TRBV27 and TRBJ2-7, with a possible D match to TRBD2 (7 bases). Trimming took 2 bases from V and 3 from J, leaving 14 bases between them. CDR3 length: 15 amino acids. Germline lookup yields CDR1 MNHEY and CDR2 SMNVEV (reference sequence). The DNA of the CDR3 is TGTGCCAGCAGTTTAGTGGAGGGGGGGTACTACGAGCAGTACTTC. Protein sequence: CASSLVEGGYYEQYF.

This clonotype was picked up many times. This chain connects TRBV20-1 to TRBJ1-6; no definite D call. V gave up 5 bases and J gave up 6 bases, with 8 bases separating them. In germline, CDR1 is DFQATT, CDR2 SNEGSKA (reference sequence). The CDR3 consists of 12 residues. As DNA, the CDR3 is TGCAGTGCTTACGCGGGTAATTCACCCCTCCACTTT. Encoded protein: CSAYAGNSPLHF.

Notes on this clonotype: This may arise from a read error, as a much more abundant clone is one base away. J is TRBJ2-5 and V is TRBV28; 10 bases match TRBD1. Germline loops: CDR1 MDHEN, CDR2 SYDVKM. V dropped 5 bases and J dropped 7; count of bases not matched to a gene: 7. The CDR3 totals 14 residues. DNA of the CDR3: TGTGCCAGCAGTGAGGACAGGGGGAAAAGGACCCAGTACTTC. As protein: CASSEDRGKRTQYF. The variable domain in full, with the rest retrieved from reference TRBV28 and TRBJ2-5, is DVKVTQSSRYLVKRTGEKVFLECVQDMDHENMFWYRQDPGLGLRLIYFSYDVKMKEKGDIPEGYSVSREKKERFSLILESASTNQTSMYLCASSEDRGKRTQYFGPGTRLLVL.

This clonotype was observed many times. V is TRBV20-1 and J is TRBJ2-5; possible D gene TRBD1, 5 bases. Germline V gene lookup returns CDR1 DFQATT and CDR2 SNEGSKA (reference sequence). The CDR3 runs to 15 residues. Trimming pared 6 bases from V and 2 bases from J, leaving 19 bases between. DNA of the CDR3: TGCAGTGCCTACCTTCCAGGGTCCACTCAAGAGACCCAGTACTTC. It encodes CSAYLPGSTQETQYF.

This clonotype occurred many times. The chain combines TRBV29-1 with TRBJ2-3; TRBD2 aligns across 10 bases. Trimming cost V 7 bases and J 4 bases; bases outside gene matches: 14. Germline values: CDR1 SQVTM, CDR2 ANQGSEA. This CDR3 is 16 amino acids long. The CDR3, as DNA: TGCAGCGCCCGGGTCAGCGGGAGGGCCCTTGCAGATACGCAGTATTTT. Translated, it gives CSARVSGRALADTQYF.

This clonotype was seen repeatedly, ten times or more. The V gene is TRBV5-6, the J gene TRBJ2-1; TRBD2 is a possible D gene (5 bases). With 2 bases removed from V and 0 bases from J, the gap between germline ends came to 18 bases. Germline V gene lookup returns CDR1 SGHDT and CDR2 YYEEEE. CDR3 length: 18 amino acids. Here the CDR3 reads CASSLPGEEINSYNEQFF. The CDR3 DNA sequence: TGTGCCAGCAGCTTACCCGGGGAAGAAATTAACTCCTACAATGAGCAGTTCTTC.

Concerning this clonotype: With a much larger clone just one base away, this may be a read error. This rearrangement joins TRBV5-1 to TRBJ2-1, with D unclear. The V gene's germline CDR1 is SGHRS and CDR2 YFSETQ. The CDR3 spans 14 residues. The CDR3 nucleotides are TGCGCCAGCAGCTTGGGTGCTAGTTTTGGTGAGCAGTCCTTC. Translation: CASSLGASFGEQSF.

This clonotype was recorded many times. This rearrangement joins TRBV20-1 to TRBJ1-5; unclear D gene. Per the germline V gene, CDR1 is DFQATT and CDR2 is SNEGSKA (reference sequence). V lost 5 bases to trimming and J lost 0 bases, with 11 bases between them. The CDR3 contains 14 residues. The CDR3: CSASEGYSNQPQHF. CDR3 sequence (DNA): TGCAGTGCTTCGGAGGGATATAGCAATCAGCCCCAGCATTTT.

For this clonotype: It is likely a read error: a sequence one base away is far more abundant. The DNA of the CDR3 is TGTGTCAGCAGCTTAGCGGGTGGAGACAATGAGCAGTTCTTC. It yields the protein CVSSLAGGDNEQFF. The chain is built from TRBV7-9 and TRBJ2-1, with 7 positions matching TRBD2. The germline V gene has CDR1 SEHNR and CDR2 FQNEAQ (reference sequence). The length of the CDR3 is 14 residues.

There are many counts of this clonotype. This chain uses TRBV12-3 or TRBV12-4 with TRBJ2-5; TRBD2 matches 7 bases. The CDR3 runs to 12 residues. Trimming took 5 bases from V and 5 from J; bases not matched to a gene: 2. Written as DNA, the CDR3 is TGTGCCAGCAGTCCCGGGGGGGAGACCCAGTACTTC. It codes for CASSPGGETQYF.

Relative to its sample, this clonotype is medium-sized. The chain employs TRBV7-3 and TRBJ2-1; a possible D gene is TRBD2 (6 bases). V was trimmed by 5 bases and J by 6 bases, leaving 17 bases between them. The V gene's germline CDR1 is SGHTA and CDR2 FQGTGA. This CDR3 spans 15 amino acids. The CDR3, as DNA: TGTGCCAGCAGCCCCGGGGGAGGTCGTTCCAATGAGCAGTTCTTC. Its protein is CASSPGGGRSNEQFF. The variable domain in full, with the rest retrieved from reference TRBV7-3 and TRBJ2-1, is GAGVSQTPSNKVTEKGKYVELRCDPISGHTALYWYRQSLGQGPEFLIYFQGTGAADDSGLPNDRFFAVRPEGSVSTLKIQRTERGDSAVYLCASSPGGGRSNEQFFGPGTRLTVL.

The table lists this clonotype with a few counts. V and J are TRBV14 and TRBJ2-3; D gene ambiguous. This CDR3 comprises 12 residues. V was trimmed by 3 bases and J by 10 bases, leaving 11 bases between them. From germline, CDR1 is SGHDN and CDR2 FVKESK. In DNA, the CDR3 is TGTGCCAGCAGCCACGGTGGGTCCGCGCAGTATTTT. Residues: CASSHGGSAQYF.

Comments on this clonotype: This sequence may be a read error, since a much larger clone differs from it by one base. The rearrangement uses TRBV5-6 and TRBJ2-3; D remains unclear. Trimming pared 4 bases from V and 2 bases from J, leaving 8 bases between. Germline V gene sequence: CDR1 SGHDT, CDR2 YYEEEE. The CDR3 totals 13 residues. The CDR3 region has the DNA TGTGCCAGCAGCGTACAGATCACAGATACGCAGTATTTT. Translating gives CASSVQITDTQYF.

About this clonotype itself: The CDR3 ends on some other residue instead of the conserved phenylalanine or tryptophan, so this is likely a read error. The DNA of the CDR3 is TGTGCCAGCAGTCCTGACAGCTCCTACGAGCAGTACTCC. Translation gives CASSPDSSYEQYS. V is TRBV3-1 and J is TRBJ2-7; D might be TRBD1 (5 bases). CDR1 is LGHDT and CDR2 is YNNKEL in the germline V gene (reference sequence). The CDR3 has 13 amino acids. The V end was cut by 6 bases, the J end by 0 bases, with 9 bases between.

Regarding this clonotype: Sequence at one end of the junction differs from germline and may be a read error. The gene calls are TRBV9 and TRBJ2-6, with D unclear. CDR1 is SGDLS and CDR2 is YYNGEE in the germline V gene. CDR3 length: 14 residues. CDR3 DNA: TGTGCCAGCAGCGTGCTCTCTCGGGCCAATGTCCTGACTTTC. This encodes CASSVLSRANVLTF.

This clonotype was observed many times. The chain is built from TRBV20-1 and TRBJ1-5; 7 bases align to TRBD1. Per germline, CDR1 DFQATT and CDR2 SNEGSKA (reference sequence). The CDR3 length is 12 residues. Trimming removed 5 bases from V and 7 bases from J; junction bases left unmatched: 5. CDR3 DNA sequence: TGCAGTGCTCGGACAGGAGGCCAGCCCCAGCATTTT. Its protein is CSARTGGQPQHF.

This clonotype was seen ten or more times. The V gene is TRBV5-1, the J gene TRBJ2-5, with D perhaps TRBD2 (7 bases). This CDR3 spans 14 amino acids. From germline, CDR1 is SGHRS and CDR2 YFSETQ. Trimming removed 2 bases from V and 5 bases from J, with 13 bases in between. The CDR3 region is CASSLSGEGETQYF. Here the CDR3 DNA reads TGCGCCAGCAGCTTATCAGGGGAGGGCGAGACCCAGTACTTC.